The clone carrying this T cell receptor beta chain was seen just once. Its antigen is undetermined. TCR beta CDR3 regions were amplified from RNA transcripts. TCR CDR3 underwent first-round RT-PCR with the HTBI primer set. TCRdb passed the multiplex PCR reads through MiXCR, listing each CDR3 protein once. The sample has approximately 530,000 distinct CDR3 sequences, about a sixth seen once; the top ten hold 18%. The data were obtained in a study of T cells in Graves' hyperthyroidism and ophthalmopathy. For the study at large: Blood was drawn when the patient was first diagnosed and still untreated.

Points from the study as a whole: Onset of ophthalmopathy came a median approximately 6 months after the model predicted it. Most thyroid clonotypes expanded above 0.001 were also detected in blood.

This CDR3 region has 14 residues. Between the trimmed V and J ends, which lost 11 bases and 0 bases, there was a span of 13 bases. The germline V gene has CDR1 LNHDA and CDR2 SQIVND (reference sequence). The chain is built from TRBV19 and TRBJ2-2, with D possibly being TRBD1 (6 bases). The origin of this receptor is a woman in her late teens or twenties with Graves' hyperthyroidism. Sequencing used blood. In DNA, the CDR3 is TGTGCCGGCTCACAGGGCGCGAACACCGGGGAGCTGTTTTTT. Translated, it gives CAGSQGANTGELFF.